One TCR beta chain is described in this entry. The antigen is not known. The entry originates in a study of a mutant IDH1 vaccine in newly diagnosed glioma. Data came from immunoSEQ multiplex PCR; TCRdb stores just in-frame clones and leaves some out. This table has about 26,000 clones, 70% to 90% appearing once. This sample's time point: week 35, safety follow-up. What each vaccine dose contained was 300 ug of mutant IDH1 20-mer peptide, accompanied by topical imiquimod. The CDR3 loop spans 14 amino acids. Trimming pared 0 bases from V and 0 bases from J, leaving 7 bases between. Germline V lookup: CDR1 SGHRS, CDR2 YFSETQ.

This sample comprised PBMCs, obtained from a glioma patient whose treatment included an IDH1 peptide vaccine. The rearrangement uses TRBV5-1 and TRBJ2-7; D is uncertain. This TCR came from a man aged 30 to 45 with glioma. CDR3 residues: CASSLAGNSYEQYF. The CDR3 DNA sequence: TGCGCCAGCAGCTTGGCAGGAAACTCCTACGAGCAGTACTTC.